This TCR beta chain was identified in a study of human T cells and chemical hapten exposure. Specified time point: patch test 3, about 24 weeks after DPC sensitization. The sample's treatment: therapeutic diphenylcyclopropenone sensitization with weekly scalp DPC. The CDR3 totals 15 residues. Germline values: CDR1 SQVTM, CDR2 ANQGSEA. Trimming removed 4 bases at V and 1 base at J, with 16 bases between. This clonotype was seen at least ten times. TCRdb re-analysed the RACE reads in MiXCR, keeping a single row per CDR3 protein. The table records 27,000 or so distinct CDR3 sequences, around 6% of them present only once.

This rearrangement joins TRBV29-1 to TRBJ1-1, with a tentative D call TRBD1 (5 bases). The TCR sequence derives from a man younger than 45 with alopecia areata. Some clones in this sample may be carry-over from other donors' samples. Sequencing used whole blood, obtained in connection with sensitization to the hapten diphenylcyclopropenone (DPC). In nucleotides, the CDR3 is TGCAGCGTTGTCCTCCCGCTGACAGCGAACACTGAAGCTTTCTTT. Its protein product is CSVVLPLTANTEAFF.